This T cell receptor beta chain was observed in a study of neurological immune-mediated disorders. In this sample, this clonotype turned up many times. The antigen is not known. Study-wide findings and caveats: The absence of shared CDR3 amino acid sequences among expanded clones across subjects suggests private repertoires in all groups. The level of TCR clonal expansion was highest in patients with HTLV-1-associated myelopathy and lowest in multiple sclerosis, where it fell below the level seen in healthy controls.

5'RACE generated cDNA with 10-nucleotide random UMIs. Each CDR3 protein is one row after TCRdb ran MiXCR on the 5' RACE reads. The repertoire consists of approximately 87,000 distinct CDR3 sequences, with roughly 14% occurring once and the leading ten covering 6% to 7%. The CDR3 is 15 residues long. The V segment lost 2 bases and the J segment 5 bases; nucleotides outside the gene matches: 7. The clonotype was recovered from a woman in her forties or fifties in good health. The chain couples TRBV12-3 or TRBV12-4 to TRBJ2-5; 8 nucleotides line up with TRBD1. The sequenced sample consisted of PBMCs. CDR3 sequence reads: CASSLRQGAIETQYF. CDR3 bases: TGTGCCAGCAGTTTAAGGCAGGGGGCCATCGAGACCCAGTACTTC.